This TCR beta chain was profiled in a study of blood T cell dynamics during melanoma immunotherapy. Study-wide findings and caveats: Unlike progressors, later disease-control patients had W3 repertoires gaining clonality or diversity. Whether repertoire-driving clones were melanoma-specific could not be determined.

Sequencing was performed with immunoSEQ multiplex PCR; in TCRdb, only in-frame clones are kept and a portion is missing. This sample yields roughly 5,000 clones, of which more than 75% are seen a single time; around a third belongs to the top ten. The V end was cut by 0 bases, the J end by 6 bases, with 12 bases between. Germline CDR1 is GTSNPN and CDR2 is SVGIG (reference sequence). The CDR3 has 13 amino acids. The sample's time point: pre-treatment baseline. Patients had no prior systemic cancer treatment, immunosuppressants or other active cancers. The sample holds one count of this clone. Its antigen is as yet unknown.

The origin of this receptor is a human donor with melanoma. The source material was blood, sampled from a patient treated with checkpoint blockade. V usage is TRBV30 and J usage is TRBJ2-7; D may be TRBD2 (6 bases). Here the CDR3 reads CAWSVGGSGEQYF. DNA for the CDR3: TGTGCCTGGAGTGTAGGAGGGTCGGGCGAGCAGTACTTC.